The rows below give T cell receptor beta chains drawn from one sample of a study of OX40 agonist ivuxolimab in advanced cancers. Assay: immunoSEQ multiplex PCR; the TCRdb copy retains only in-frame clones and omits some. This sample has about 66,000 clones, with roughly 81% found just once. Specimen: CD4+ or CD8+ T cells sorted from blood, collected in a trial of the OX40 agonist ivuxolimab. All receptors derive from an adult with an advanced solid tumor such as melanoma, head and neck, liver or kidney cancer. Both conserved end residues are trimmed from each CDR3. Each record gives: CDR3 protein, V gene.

CDR3 protein: ASSPHGQGGTDTQY; V gene: TRBV7-3
CDR3 protein: ASRREAGGPLVDTQY; V gene: TRBV5-1
CDR3 protein: ASSPGILREEQF; V gene: TRBV18
CDR3 protein: ASRRGADSSYEQY; V gene: TRBV5-1
CDR3 protein: ASSLGAGQNTEVF; V gene: TRBV5-1
CDR3 protein: ASSLVRETQY; V gene: TRBV5-1
CDR3 protein: ASSPYPDNEQF; V gene: TRBV18
CDR3 protein: ASPRSNTGELF; V gene: TRBV11-1
CDR3 protein: ASSQGLGIGYT; V gene: TRBV4-2
CDR3 protein: ASSYSGLGFYNEQF; V gene: TRBV11-3
CDR3 protein: ASTPVSLNTGELF; V gene: TRBV19
CDR3 protein: ASSLDYQGSGYNEQF; V gene: TRBV11-3
CDR3 protein: TSSQERGEQF; V gene: TRBV1
CDR3 protein: ASSPWDRTKYEQY; V gene: TRBV7-9
CDR3 protein: ASSQGTGQVYGYT; V gene: TRBV14
CDR3 protein: ASSESPYEQY; V gene: TRBV7-9
CDR3 protein: AWSSRSSEAF; V gene: TRBV30
CDR3 protein: ASSPSGTGNPYNEQF; V gene: TRBV28
CDR3 protein: ASSQGLREETQY; V gene: TRBV4-1
CDR3 protein: ASSSTGSYEQY; V gene: TRBV11-3
CDR3 protein: ASSPELGTDTQY; V gene: TRBV11-2
CDR3 protein: ASSIGDGGYT; V gene: TRBV19
CDR3 protein: SLGRDDGTDTQY; V gene: TRBV29-1
CDR3 protein: ASSNRGYRGLAKEQY; V gene: TRBV5-8
CDR3 protein: ASSLGPSSYNEQF; V gene: TRBV7-3
CDR3 protein: ASSRKVSGNTIY; V gene: TRBV5-6
CDR3 protein: ASSMGGQFISNEQY; V gene: TRBV7-9
CDR3 protein: ASSPPVNYRDLGYT; V gene: TRBV18
CDR3 protein: ASSIGTSQGYT; V gene: TRBV5-1
CDR3 protein: ASSRTDRGVGQPQH; V gene: TRBV19
CDR3 protein: ASGTGGTDTQY; V gene: TRBV7-3
CDR3 protein: ASSSGASYEQY; V gene: TRBV5-1
CDR3 protein: ASSGVGSAYNEQF; V gene: TRBV7-9
CDR3 protein: ASSLGLALSYNEQF; V gene: TRBV27
CDR3 protein: ASSLVGPNTGELF; V gene: TRBV11-3
CDR3 protein: ASRTTGGGHQPQH; V gene: TRBV28
CDR3 protein: ATSRDIFAAPSYEQY; V gene: TRBV15
CDR3 protein: ASSLGGRTDNSPLH; V gene: TRBV5-1
CDR3 protein: ASSTPTGEQY; V gene: TRBV19
CDR3 protein: ATSRGMGQGSYEQY; V gene: TRBV15
CDR3 protein: AWGGGTRPSYEQY; V gene: TRBV30
CDR3 protein: ASTGTLGSYEQY; V gene: TRBV6-1
CDR3 protein: ASSLTFSGSGEQY; V gene: TRBV11-3
CDR3 protein: AWSSHAGTEAF; V gene: TRBV30
CDR3 protein: ASSQSMGTEQY; V gene: TRBV14
CDR3 protein: ASSEIIQGADYEQY; V gene: TRBV10-2
CDR3 protein: ASSRTGNMNTEAF; V gene: TRBV11-2
CDR3 protein: ASSLVGHQPQH; V gene: TRBV5-1
CDR3 protein: ASSLTGGRGYT; V gene: TRBV5-4
CDR3 protein: ASSLGAEMNTEAF; V gene: TRBV11-3
CDR3 protein: ASSPQGNTEAF; V gene: TRBV18
CDR3 protein: ASSLQNQPQH; V gene: TRBV6-1
CDR3 protein: ASSQGTHSGNTIY; V gene: TRBV11-3
CDR3 protein: ATSRSNSGGSYEQY; V gene: TRBV15